This T cell receptor beta chain originates from a study of blood T cell repertoires in COVID-19. Looking at the study overall: Specimens from acute and convalescent COVID-19 originated in the United States, Italy and Spain.

Participant ages covered roughly 18 to 89 years across 24 US areas. Some clones are missing from TCRdb's copy, which holds only in-frame ones; the method was immunoSEQ multiplex PCR. The profile shows about 400,000 clones, 70% to 90% of them singletons. The CDR3 runs 12 residues. CDR1 is SEHNR and CDR2 is FQNEAQ in the germline V gene (reference sequence). Trimming removed 4 bases at V and 5 bases at J, with 9 bases between. This clone has just one count. This clonotype was sampled from a woman aged 40 to 50 with acute COVID-19. V and J are TRBV7-9 and TRBJ2-7, with D unresolved. Sequences were obtained from PBMCs or T cells enriched from blood (not recorded which). CDR3 residues: CASSSGSNEQYF. The CDR3 DNA sequence: TGTGCCAGCAGCTCGGGTTCTAACGAGCAGTACTTC.